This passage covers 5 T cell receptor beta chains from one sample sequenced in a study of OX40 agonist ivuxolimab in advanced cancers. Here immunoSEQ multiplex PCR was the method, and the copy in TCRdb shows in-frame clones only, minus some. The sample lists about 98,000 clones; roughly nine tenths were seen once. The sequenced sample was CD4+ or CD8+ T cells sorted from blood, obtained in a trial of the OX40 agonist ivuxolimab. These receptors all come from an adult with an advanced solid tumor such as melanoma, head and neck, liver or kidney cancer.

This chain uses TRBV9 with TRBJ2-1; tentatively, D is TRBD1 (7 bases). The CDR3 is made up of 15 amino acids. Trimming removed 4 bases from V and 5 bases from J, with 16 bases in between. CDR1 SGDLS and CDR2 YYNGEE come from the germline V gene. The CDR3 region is CASSSTGDFNNEQFF. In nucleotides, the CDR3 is TGTGCCAGCAGCTCAACAGGGGACTTTAACAATGAGCAGTTCTTC.

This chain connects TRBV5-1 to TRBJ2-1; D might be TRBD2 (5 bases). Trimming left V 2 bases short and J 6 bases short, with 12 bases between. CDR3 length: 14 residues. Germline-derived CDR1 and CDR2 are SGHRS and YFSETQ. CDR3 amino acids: CASSFGQAGNEQFF. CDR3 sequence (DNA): TGCGCCAGCAGCTTTGGGCAGGCGGGCAATGAGCAGTTCTTC. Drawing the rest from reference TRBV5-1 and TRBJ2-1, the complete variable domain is KAGVTQTPRYLIKTRGQQVTLSCSPISGHRSVSWYQQTPGQGLQFLFEYFSETQRNKGNFPGRFSGRQFSNSRSEMNVSTLELGDSALYLCASSFGQAGNEQFFGPGTRLTVL.

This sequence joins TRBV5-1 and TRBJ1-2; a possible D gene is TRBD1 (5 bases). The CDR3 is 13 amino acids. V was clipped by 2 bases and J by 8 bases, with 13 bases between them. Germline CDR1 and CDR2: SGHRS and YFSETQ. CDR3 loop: CASSFGTLGGYTF. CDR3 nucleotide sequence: TGCGCCAGCAGCTTTGGGACCCTCGGGGGCTACACCTTC.

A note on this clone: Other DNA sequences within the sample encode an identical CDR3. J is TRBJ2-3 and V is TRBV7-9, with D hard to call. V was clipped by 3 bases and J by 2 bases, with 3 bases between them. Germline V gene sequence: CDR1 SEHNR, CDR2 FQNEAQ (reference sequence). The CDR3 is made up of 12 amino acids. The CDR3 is CASSFSTDTQYF. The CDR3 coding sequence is TGTGCCAGCAGCTTCTCCACAGATACGCAGTATTTT. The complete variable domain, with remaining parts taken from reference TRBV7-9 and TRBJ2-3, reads DTGVSQNPRHKITKRGQNVTFRCDPISEHNRLYWYRQTLGQGPEFLTYFQNEAQLEKSRLLSDRFSAERPKGSFSTLEIQRTEQGDSAMYLCASSFSTDTQYFGPGTRLTVL.

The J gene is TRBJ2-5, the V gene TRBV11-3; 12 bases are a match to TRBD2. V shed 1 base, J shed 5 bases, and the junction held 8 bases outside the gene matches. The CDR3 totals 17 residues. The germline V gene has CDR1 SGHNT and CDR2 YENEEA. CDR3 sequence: CASSLGRTSGTGETQYF. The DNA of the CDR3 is TGTGCCAGCAGCTTAGGCCGGACTAGCGGGACCGGGGAGACCCAGTACTTC.